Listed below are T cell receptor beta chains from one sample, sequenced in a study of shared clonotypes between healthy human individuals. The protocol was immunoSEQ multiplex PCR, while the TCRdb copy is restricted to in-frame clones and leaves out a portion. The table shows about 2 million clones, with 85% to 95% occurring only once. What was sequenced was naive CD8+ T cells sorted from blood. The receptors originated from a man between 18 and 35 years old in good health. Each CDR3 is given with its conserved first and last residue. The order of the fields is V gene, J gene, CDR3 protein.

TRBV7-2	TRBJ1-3	CASSLGQGHGNTIYF
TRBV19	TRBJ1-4	CASSEDRTNEKLFF
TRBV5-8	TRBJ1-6	CASSLEQGASSPLHF
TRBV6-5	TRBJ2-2	CASSPDSGSGGELFF
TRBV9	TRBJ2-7	CASSVERSGPAYEQYF
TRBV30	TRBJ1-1	CAWSVLWVELNTEAFF
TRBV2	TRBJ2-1	CASGGEWANEQFF
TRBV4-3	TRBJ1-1	CASSHRGNTEAFF
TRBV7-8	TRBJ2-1	CASTDSGGLDEQFF
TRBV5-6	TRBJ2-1	CASSLGVNEQFF
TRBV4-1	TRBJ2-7	CASSPRLAGSYPYEQYF
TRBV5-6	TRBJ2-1	CASITTSGDNEQFF
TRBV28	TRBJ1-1	CASSLNPPEAFF
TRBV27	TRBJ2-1	CASSSPTASGSYNEQFF
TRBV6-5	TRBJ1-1	CASSYATEAFF
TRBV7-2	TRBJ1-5	CASSLGLLQPQHF
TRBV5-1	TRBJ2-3	CASSLGGSTTDTQYF
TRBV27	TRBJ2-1	CASSFSLAGPYEQFF
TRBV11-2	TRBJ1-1	CASSPYSTGEAFF
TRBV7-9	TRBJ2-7	CASSPGNSGRSSYEQYF
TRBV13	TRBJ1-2	CASRDSGDYGYTF
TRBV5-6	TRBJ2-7	CASSLGTIGWFYEQYF
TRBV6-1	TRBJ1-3	CASSPGTRVRNTIYF
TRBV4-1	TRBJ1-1	CASRQEAGTEAFF
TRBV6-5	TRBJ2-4	CASSPTVAKNIQYF
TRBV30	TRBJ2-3	CAWSLAGAPDTQYF
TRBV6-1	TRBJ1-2	CASSEARGAGGYGYTF
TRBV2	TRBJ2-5	CASYPGQGAEETQYF
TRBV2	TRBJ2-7	CASSVWTPLLEQYF
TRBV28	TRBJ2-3	CASSLPLASTATDTQYF
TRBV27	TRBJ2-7	CASSSWTSGYEQYF
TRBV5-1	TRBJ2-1	CASSSNQIRAGEQFF
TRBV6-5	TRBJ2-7	CASSSLAGFSYEQYF
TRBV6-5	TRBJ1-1	CASSVQGLTEAFF
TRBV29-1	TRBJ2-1	CSVATSLAGEQFF
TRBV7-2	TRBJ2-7	CASSLVGVWYF
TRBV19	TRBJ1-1	CASSSTGTPGEAFF
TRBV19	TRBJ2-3	CASSIDSGSEWVTDTQYF
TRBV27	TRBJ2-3	CASSVLATDTQYF